The clone carrying this TCR beta chain was seen many times. Its specificity is unknown. This sample was included in a study of CD8 T cells in ankylosing spondylitis. Study-wide results and caveats: There was reportedly significant enrichment of clones that were disease-linked in matched ankylosing spondylitis synovial fluid. It appeared that ankylosing spondylitis blood was characterized by a TCR beta motif of several highly homologous variants. Disease-linked clones were found to be CD8+ and relatively rare in peripheral blood.

Preparation of TCR beta libraries was done by quantitative 5'-RACE with molecular barcodes. Using its own MiXCR run on the 5' RACE reads, TCRdb lists one record per CDR3 protein. Of some 250,000 distinct CDR3 sequences detected, about 10% appear once; the ten largest clones hold under 7%. This sequence was found in a male donor with ankylosing spondylitis or in good health (not recorded which). The sample consisted of blood, either unsorted or a sorted T cell fraction (not recorded which).

CDR3 in DNA: TGTGCCAGCAGCCCTTTCGGTCAGGCGGCCCAGCATTTT. It specifies CASSPFGQAAQHF. The chain is built from TRBV12-3 or TRBV12-4 and TRBJ1-5, with unresolved D. The CDR3 totals 13 residues. The V and J ends lost 6 bases and 11 bases respectively, with 17 bases between them.